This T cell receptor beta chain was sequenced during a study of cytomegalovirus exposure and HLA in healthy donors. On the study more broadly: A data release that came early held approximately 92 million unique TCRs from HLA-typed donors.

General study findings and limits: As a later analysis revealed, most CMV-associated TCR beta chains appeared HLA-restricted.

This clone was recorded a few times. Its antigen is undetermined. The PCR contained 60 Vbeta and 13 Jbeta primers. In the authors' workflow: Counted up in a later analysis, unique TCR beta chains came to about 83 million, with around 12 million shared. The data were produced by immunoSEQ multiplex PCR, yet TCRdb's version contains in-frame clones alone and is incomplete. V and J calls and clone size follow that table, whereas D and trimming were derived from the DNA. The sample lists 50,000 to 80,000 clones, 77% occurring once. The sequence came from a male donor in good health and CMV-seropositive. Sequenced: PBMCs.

The CDR3 DNA is TGTGCCAGCATACCAGGGATTGGTGGCTACACCTTC. Residues: CASIPGIGGYTF. The chain combines TRBV6-1 with TRBJ1-2, with TRBD1 as a possible D gene (5 bases). This CDR3 comprises 12 residues. Trimming removed 7 bases from V and 7 bases from J, with 13 bases in between. CDR1 is MNHNS, CDR2 SASEGT, per germline.